The 13 T cell receptor beta chains given below trace back to one sample, sequenced in a study of post-analysis software for immune sequencing data. Overall study results and limits: Controls showed lower frequencies than patients for several TRBV segments, and TRBV5-6, TRBV5-1 and TRBV20-1 were among these.

cDNA libraries for TCR beta contained unique molecular identifiers. Using its own MiXCR run on the PCR reads, TCRdb lists one record per CDR3 protein. The sample lists a few hundred thousand distinct CDR3 sequences, 30% to 45% occurring once. No antigen is known for these receptors. The sample comprised blood. The receptors were sampled from a girl aged 10-17 years with multiple sclerosis.

The genes are TRBV19 and TRBJ2-2; 9 bases are shared with TRBD1. Germline V gene lookup returns CDR1 LNHDA and CDR2 SQIVND (reference sequence). This CDR3 contains 15 residues. V dropped 5 bases and J dropped 5; count of bases not matched to a gene: 6. Here the CDR3 reads CASSRQGGRTGELFF. The CDR3 DNA sequence: TGTGCCAGTAGTCGACAGGGGGGCCGGACCGGGGAGCTGTTTTTT.

The rearrangement joins TRBV28 to TRBJ2-5, with 10 bases identical to TRBD2. CDR1 is MDHEN, CDR2 SYDVKM, per germline. Trimming at V came to 4 bases and at J to 7 bases, leaving 6 bases not matched to a gene. CDR3 length equals 14 residues. The CDR3 DNA sequence: TGTGCCAGCAGTTCTACTAGCGGGGTTCGGACCCAGTACTTC. Amino acids: CASSSTSGVRTQYF.

At least ten counts were recorded for this clonotype. The V gene is TRBV29-1, the J gene TRBJ2-7; no clear D gene. V was trimmed by 6 bases and J by 2 bases, leaving 11 bases between them. CDR1 is SQVTM and CDR2 is ANQGSEA in the germline V gene. The CDR3 has 12 residues. The CDR3 loop reads CSVRTPPYEQYF. Written as DNA, the CDR3 is TGCAGCGTGAGAACCCCTCCCTACGAGCAGTACTTC.

This clonotype was counted a single time. As DNA, the CDR3 is TGCGCCAGCAGCTTGGAGGGGGGACCCACAGATACGCAGTATTTT. Amino acids: CASSLEGGPTDTQYF. The chain recombines TRBV5-1 with TRBJ2-3, with D possibly called TRBD1 or TRBD2 (6 bases each). Germline values: CDR1 SGHRS, CDR2 YFSETQ. Trimming left V 0 bases short and J 2 bases short, with 10 bases between. The CDR3 sequence is 15 residues long.

This clonotype was recorded at least ten times. The rearrangement links TRBV7-8 to TRBJ2-1, with 10 bases fitting TRBD1. Germline-derived CDR1 and CDR2 are SGHVS and FQNEAQ. This CDR3 spans 15 amino acids. The junction had 7 bases not matched to a gene; V was cut back by 2 bases and J by 9 bases. The CDR3 region is CASSLTGTGVSEQFF. The CDR3 nucleotides are TGTGCCAGCAGCTTAACAGGGACAGGGGTTTCTGAGCAGTTCTTC. The full variable domain, its missing parts supplied by reference TRBV7-8 and TRBJ2-1, is GAGVSQSPRYKVAKRGQDVALRCDPISGHVSLFWYQQALGQGPEFLTYFQNEAQLDKSGLPSDRFFAERPEGSVSTLKIQRTQQEDSAVYLCASSLTGTGVSEQFFGPGTRLTVL.

A word on this clonotype: A read error may be the cause here, since a much bigger clone is one base away. This sequence joins TRBV29-1 and TRBJ1-1, with 10 bases that match TRBD1. CDR1 and CDR2 (germline): SQVTM, ANQGSEA. The CDR3 extends over 14 amino acids. The CDR3 DNA is TGCAACGTTGAACAGGGTGCGGGACAGGGGGAAGCTTTCTTT. This gives the protein CNVEQGAGQGEAFF.

V gene TRBV27 combines with J gene TRBJ2-6; D gene uncertain. V lost 1 base to trimming and J lost 4 bases, with 14 bases between them. Germline V gene data show CDR1 as MNHEY and CDR2 as SMNVEV (reference sequence). The CDR3 extends over 17 amino acids. The CDR3 spells CASSLLRPQAGANVLTF. The CDR3 DNA sequence: TGTGCCAGCAGTTTATTGAGACCTCAGGCAGGGGCCAACGTCCTGACTTTC. Variable domain in full (rest from reference TRBV27 and TRBJ2-6): EAQVTQNPRYLITVTGKKLTVTCSQNMNHEYMSWYRQDPGLGLRQIYYSMNVEVTDKGDVPEGYKVSRKEKRNFPLILESPSPNQTSLYFCASSLLRPQAGANVLTFGAGSRLTVL.

Ten or more counts support this clonotype. This chain uses TRBV10-3 with TRBJ1-5; D gene unclear. The CDR3 sequence is 12 residues long. Germline CDR1 reads ENHRY; CDR2 reads SYGVKD. The V end lost 8 bases, the J end lost 3 bases, and 8 bases lay between the germline ends. As DNA, the CDR3 is TGTGCCATCGGTACCGACAATCAGCCCCAGCATTTT. This encodes CAIGTDNQPQHF.

The CDR3 region is CASSQTGGPNQPQHF. The DNA of the CDR3 is TGTGCCAGCAGCCAAACAGGGGGGCCCAATCAGCCCCAGCATTTT. The genes are TRBV4-2 and TRBJ1-5; 8 positions agree with TRBD1. Looked up from germline, CDR1 is LGHNA and CDR2 is YNFKEQ. The CDR3 runs 15 residues. V shed 2 bases, J shed 3 bases, and the junction held 3 bases outside the gene matches.

The chain is built from TRBV2 and TRBJ1-1; a weak D match, TRBD1 (6 bases). The CDR3 runs to 13 residues. Germline CDR1 is SNHLY and CDR2 is FYNNEI. V shed 6 bases and J shed 5 bases, with 13 bases lying between them. CDR3 nucleotides: TGTGCCAGCAGCCGGGACAAAAAGACTGAAGCTTTCTTT. The encoded protein is CASSRDKKTEAFF. Full variable domain (remainder filled in from reference TRBV2 and TRBJ1-1): EPEVTQTPSHQVTQMGQEVILRCVPISNHLYFYWYRQILGQKVEFLVSFYNNEISEKSEIFDDQFSVERPDGSNFTLKIRSTKLEDSAMYFCASSRDKKTEAFFGQGTRLTVV.

This clonotype was found many times. The chain combines TRBV29-1 with TRBJ1-2; D is unclear. The V gene's germline CDR1 is SQVTM and CDR2 ANQGSEA. V lost 4 bases and J 2 bases, leaving 8 bases between the germline ends. The CDR3 spans 12 residues. The CDR3 DNA reads TGCAGCGTTGCGAAGGACAACTATGGCTACACCTTC. Amino acids: CSVAKDNYGYTF.

This chain uses TRBV28 with TRBJ1-1, with D unresolved. The CDR3 extends over 15 amino acids. CDR1 and CDR2 from the germline V gene are MDHEN and SYDVKM. Deletions cut 5 bases from V and 0 bases from J, with 13 bases between. The CDR3 spells CASSALNTVNTEAFF. CDR3 coding DNA: TGTGCCAGCAGTGCCCTCAATACAGTGAACACTGAAGCTTTCTTT. Looking up the rest from reference TRBV28 and TRBJ1-1 gives the full variable domain: DVKVTQSSRYLVKRTGEKVFLECVQDMDHENMFWYRQDPGLGLRLIYFSYDVKMKEKGDIPEGYSVSREKKERFSLILESASTNQTSMYLCASSALNTVNTEAFFGQGTRLTVV.

This clonotype was detected ten times or more. This chain joins TRBV6-1 and TRBJ2-3; 10 bases are shared with TRBD2. Germline V gene sequence: CDR1 MNHNS, CDR2 SASEGT. The CDR3 contains 15 residues. After removal of 8 bases from V and 4 bases from J, the junction contained 9 bases not matched to a gene. The CDR3: CASRLAGGTPDTQYF. The CDR3, as DNA: TGTGCCAGCCGTTTAGCGGGAGGCACCCCAGATACGCAGTATTTT.